Presented here are 19 T cell receptor beta chains from one specimen sequenced in a study of blood T cell repertoires in COVID-19. Generated by immunoSEQ multiplex PCR, the TCRdb table keeps only in-frame clones and is missing some. The data contain about 190,000 clones, 88% of them singletons. The material sequenced was peripheral blood. Receptors were obtained from a woman between 40 and 50 years old who had recovered from COVID-19.

J is TRBJ2-3 and V is TRBV7-9; D is possibly TRBD1 (5 bases). There are 17 residues in the CDR3. The germline V gene encodes CDR1 SEHNR and CDR2 FQNEAQ (reference sequence). V was pared by 5 bases and J by 0 bases, with 18 bases between. CDR3 sequence reads: CASSQHRQQRSTDTQYF. For the CDR3, the DNA is TGTGCCAGCAGCCAACACCGACAGCAGCGTAGCACAGATACGCAGTATTTT. The full variable domain, its missing parts supplied by reference TRBV7-9 and TRBJ2-3, is DTGVSQNPRHKITKRGQNVTFRCDPISEHNRLYWYRQTLGQGPEFLTYFQNEAQLEKSRLLSDRFSAERPKGSFSTLEIQRTEQGDSAMYLCASSQHRQQRSTDTQYFGPGTRLTVL.

The chain is built from TRBV15 and TRBJ2-1, with D possibly matching TRBD1 (5 bases). Trimming pared 0 bases from V and 9 bases from J, leaving 15 bases between. CDR1 is LNHNV and CDR2 is YYDKDF in the germline V gene (reference sequence). The CDR3 extends over 15 amino acids. The CDR3 coding sequence is TGTGCCACCAGCAGAGATCAGCTCGCTAGGGGTGAGCAGTTCTTC. Its protein product is CATSRDQLARGEQFF.

This chain uses TRBV18 with TRBJ1-6, with 9 positions matching TRBD1. Germline CDR1 KGHSH, CDR2 LQKENI. J was trimmed by 10 bases and V by 2 bases; bases with no gene match: 3. The CDR3 runs 14 residues. CDR3 loop: CASSPGTGFSPLHF. The DNA for the CDR3 is TGTGCCAGCTCACCAGGGACAGGGTTCTCACCCCTCCACTTT.

This chain links TRBV4-2 with TRBJ1-1; the D gene is possibly TRBD1 (5 bases). In germline, CDR1 is LGHNA, CDR2 YNFKEQ. This CDR3 region has 15 residues. V shed 0 bases and J shed 7 bases, with 15 bases lying between them. CDR3 protein: CASSQEVGGVGEAFF. The CDR3, as DNA: TGTGCCAGCAGCCAAGAAGTTGGAGGGGTTGGTGAAGCTTTCTTT.

The chain is built from TRBV6-5 and TRBJ1-1, with 7 bases lining up with TRBD1. The CDR3 loop spans 14 amino acids. V shed 6 bases, J shed 0 bases, and the junction held 4 bases outside the gene matches. CDR1 is MNHEY, CDR2 SVGAGI, per germline. The CDR3 bases are TGTGCCAGCAGGCACGGACAGGTGAACACTGAAGCTTTCTTT. The encoded protein is CASRHGQVNTEAFF.

About this clone itself: This CDR3 is also generated by other DNA sequences in the sample. The genes are TRBV10-3 and TRBJ2-3, with TRBD2 matching 13 bases. The length of the CDR3 is 15 residues. CDR1 is ENHRY and CDR2 is SYGVKD in the germline V gene. The J segment lost 2 bases and the V segment lost 6 bases, leaving 2 bases of the junction unmatched. The CDR3 sequence is CAISGTSGNTDTQYF. In DNA, the CDR3 is TGTGCCATCAGCGGGACTAGCGGGAACACAGATACGCAGTATTTT.

The chain is built from TRBV28 and TRBJ2-7; 8 nucleotides match TRBD1. CDR1 and CDR2 from the germline V gene are MDHEN and SYDVKM. The CDR3 covers 12 residues. V shed 5 bases, J shed 6 bases, and the junction held 3 bases outside the gene matches. The CDR3 DNA sequence: TGTGCCAGCAGTCGGACAGGGTCCGAGCAGTACTTC. This sequence encodes CASSRTGSEQYF.

This clone was detected only once. DNA for the CDR3: TGTGCCAGCAGCTTAGGAACCACGGGGAGTGAAAAACTGTTTTTT. It translates to CASSLGTTGSEKLFF. The J gene is TRBJ1-4, the V gene TRBV7-8; D not certain. Looked up from germline, CDR1 is SGHVS and CDR2 is FQNEAQ. The length of the CDR3 is 15 residues. Trimming removed 1 base from V and 7 bases from J, with 13 bases in between.

J is TRBJ2-7 and V is TRBV3-1 (or the pseudogene TRBV3-2), with 13 bases lining up with TRBD2. The junction had 2 bases not matched to a gene; V was cut back by 8 bases and J by 1 base. CDR1 is LGHDT, CDR2 YNNKEL, per germline (reference sequence). The CDR3 has 14 amino acids. DNA of the CDR3: TGTGCCAGCGAGGGACTAGCGGGATCCTACGAGCAGTACTTC. This gives the protein CASEGLAGSYEQYF.

The chain links TRBV2 to TRBJ2-7; weak D call: TRBD2 (5 bases). Germline CDR1 is SNHLY and CDR2 is FYNNEI. This CDR3 contains 15 residues. Trimming left V 6 bases short and J 2 bases short, with 17 bases between. The CDR3 loop reads CASRLQRTPPYEQYF. CDR3 nucleotides: TGTGCCAGCAGACTACAGCGGACCCCCCCCTACGAGCAGTACTTC.

This chain joins TRBV5-1 and TRBJ2-5; D gene uncertain. The CDR3 consists of 14 residues. Germline CDR1 reads SGHRS; CDR2 reads YFSETQ. Trimming removed 0 bases from V and 4 bases from J, with 10 bases in between. The CDR3 loop reads CASSLETAGETQYF. Here the CDR3 DNA reads TGCGCCAGCAGCTTGGAAACAGCCGGAGAGACCCAGTACTTC.

This clone came up once. The chain recombines TRBV10-3 with TRBJ2-1; D perhaps matches TRBD2 (5 bases). Deletions cut 3 bases from V and 8 bases from J, with 8 bases between. Germline V lookup: CDR1 ENHRY, CDR2 SYGVKD. This CDR3 contains 12 residues. The CDR3 region is CAISETSYEQFF. The DNA of the CDR3 is TGTGCCATCAGTGAAACTAGTTATGAGCAGTTCTTC.

The chain employs TRBV6-1 and TRBJ2-1; 8 bases align to TRBD1. Germline loops: CDR1 MNHNS, CDR2 SASEGT. J was trimmed by 10 bases and V by 0 bases; bases with no gene match: 11. The CDR3 is made up of 16 amino acids. CDR3 coding DNA: TGTGCCAGCAGTGAAGCGCTGGCAGACAGGGGTAGGGAGCAGTTCTTC. Protein: CASSEALADRGREQFF.

The chain uses TRBV28 and TRBJ2-3; tentatively, D is TRBD1 (6 bases). The CDR3 consists of 14 residues. The V gene lost 4 bases and the J gene lost 8 bases, with 16 bases spanning the gap. Germline CDR1 reads MDHEN; CDR2 reads SYDVKM. This CDR3 reads CASSSGTPPGTQYF. The CDR3 DNA sequence: TGTGCCAGCAGTTCCGGGACACCCCCCGGTACGCAGTATTTT. Using reference TRBV28 and TRBJ2-3 for the parts outside the CDR3, the full variable domain is DVKVTQSSRYLVKRTGEKVFLECVQDMDHENMFWYRQDPGLGLRLIYFSYDVKMKEKGDIPEGYSVSREKKERFSLILESASTNQTSMYLCASSSGTPPGTQYFGPGTRLTVL.

This clone came up once. This sequence joins TRBV11-2 and TRBJ2-1; 10 bases align to TRBD2. The CDR3 spans 16 residues. The germline CDR1 and CDR2 sequences are SGHAT and FQNNGV. Trimming at V came to 3 bases and at J to 8 bases, leaving 10 bases not matched to a gene. The CDR3 here is CASSLPLAGEVDEQFF. In DNA form, the CDR3 reads TGTGCCAGCAGCTTGCCCCTAGCGGGAGAGGTCGATGAGCAGTTCTTC.

The V and J genes are TRBV19 and TRBJ1-5; the D gene is possibly TRBD1 (6 bases). This CDR3 spans 16 amino acids. Trimming took off 7 bases at V and 0 bases at J, with 16 bases between the two ends. Germline V gene sequence: CDR1 LNHDA, CDR2 SQIVND (reference sequence). CDR3 DNA: TGTGCCAGTAACAAAGGGACACCTAATAGCAATCAGCCCCAGCATTTT. This gives the protein CASNKGTPNSNQPQHF.

This chain joins TRBV4-2 and TRBJ2-1, with 12 nucleotides matching TRBD2. The V and J ends lost 8 bases and 2 bases, in that order; junction bases with no gene match: 1. Germline assignment: CDR1 LGHNA and CDR2 YNFKEQ. The CDR3 spans 14 residues. CDR3 in DNA: TGTGCCAGCCGACTAGCGGGAGCCTACAATGAGCAGTTCTTC. It yields the protein CASRLAGAYNEQFF.

This rearrangement joins TRBV30 to TRBJ1-4; a possible D gene is TRBD1 (6 bases). The CDR3 is 17 residues long. From germline, CDR1 is GTSNPN and CDR2 SVGIG (reference sequence). The V end was cut by 5 bases, the J end by 3 bases, with 22 bases between. CDR3 in DNA: TGTGCCTGGGCGCCCCTTGGGACACCCGCGGCTAATGAAAAACTGTTTTTT. As protein: CAWAPLGTPAANEKLFF. Complete variable domain (other parts from reference TRBV30 and TRBJ1-4): SQTIHQWPATLVQPVGSPLSLECTVEGTSNPNLYWYRQAAGRGLQLLFYSVGIGQISSEVPQNLSASRPQDRQFILSSKKLLLSDSGFYLCAWAPLGTPAANEKLFFGSGTQLSVL.

This sequence joins TRBV5-4 and TRBJ2-4; 7 nucleotides agree with TRBD1. With V trimmed by 4 bases and J by 3 bases, 10 bases remained unmatched. Germline V gene data show CDR1 as SGHNT and CDR2 as YYREEE (reference sequence). This CDR3 spans 16 amino acids. This CDR3 reads CASSITGVVGKNIQYF. Written as DNA, the CDR3 is TGTGCCAGCAGCATCACAGGGGTTGTGGGCAAAAACATTCAGTACTTC.